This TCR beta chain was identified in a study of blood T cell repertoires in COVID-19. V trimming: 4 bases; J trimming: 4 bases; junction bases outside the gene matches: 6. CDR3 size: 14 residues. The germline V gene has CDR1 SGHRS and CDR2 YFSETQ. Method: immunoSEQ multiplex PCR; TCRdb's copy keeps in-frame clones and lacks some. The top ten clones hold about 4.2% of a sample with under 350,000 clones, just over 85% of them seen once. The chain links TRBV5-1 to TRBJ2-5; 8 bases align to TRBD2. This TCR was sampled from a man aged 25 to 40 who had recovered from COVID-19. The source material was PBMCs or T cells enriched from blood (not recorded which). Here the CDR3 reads CASSGGTRGETQYF. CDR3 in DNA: TGCGCCAGCAGCGGAGGGACTAGGGGAGAGACCCAGTACTTC.